These 28 T cell receptor beta chains came from one sample sequenced in a study of blood T cell repertoires in COVID-19. Profiled with immunoSEQ multiplex PCR; TCRdb holds only in-frame clones, not every one. The sample records 200,000 to 300,000 clones, roughly 90% being singletons. Sample: PBMCs or T cells enriched from blood (not recorded which). Receptors originate from a woman younger than 45 who had recovered from COVID-19.

The chain combines TRBV29-1 with TRBJ2-1; no firm D call. V was shortened by 4 bases and J by 3 bases, with 7 bases between the two germline ends. CDR3 length: 12 residues. Germline lookup yields CDR1 SQVTM and CDR2 ANQGSEA. CDR3 loop: CSVVSSYNEQFF. In DNA, the CDR3 is TGCAGCGTTGTATCGAGCTACAATGAGCAGTTCTTC.

The chain links TRBV16 to TRBJ1-2; D is perhaps TRBD1 (6 bases). The CDR3 consists of 14 residues. Germline CDR1 KGHSY, CDR2 FQNENV. V lost 0 bases and J 5 bases, leaving 10 bases between the germline ends. The CDR3 nucleotides are TGTGCCAGCAGCCAATCTTTCCAGGGGTATGGCTACACCTTC. It specifies CASSQSFQGYGYTF.

Only one count was recorded for this clone. The chain carries TRBV28 and TRBJ2-1, with D possibly matching TRBD2 (6 bases). V was clipped by 4 bases and J by 9 bases, with 19 bases between them. This CDR3 contains 15 residues. Germline lookup yields CDR1 MDHEN and CDR2 SYDVKM. CDR3: CASSSLLAGLGEQFF. As DNA, the CDR3 is TGTGCCAGCAGTTCACTGTTGGCGGGATTGGGTGAGCAGTTCTTC.

The chain joins TRBV12-5 to TRBJ1-3, with D possibly matching TRBD1 (5 bases). V lost 2 bases and J lost 2, with 16 bases in between. CDR1 is LGHNT and CDR2 is FRNRAP in the germline V gene. The CDR3 is 17 residues long. CDR3: CASGLPFSGGAGNTIYF. The CDR3, as DNA: TGTGCTAGTGGTTTGCCATTCTCTGGGGGGGCTGGAAACACCATATATTTT. Complete variable domain (other parts from reference TRBV12-5 and TRBJ1-3): DARVTQTPRHKVTEMGQEVTMRCQPILGHNTVFWYRQTMMQGLELLAYFRNRAPLDDSGMPKDRFSAEMPDATLATLKIQPSEPRDSAVYFCASGLPFSGGAGNTIYFGEGSWLTVV.

This chain links TRBV2 with TRBJ1-1; 8 bases are shared with TRBD1. This CDR3 contains 15 residues. Germline V gene sequence: CDR1 SNHLY, CDR2 FYNNEI. The V segment lost 2 bases and the J segment 4 bases; nucleotides outside the gene matches: 6. The CDR3 DNA is TGTGCCAGCAGTGAAAACAGGGGGAGGAGCACTGAAGCTTTCTTT. Translation gives CASSENRGRSTEAFF.

This clone was found once. This chain links TRBV27 with TRBJ1-1; D might be TRBD1 (6 bases). This CDR3 is 14 amino acids long. Per germline, CDR1 MNHEY and CDR2 SMNVEV (reference sequence). Trimming removed 6 bases from V and 0 bases from J, with 11 bases in between. CDR3 protein: CASSDRFLNTEAFF. The CDR3 bases are TGTGCCAGCAGCGACAGGTTCCTGAACACTGAAGCTTTCTTT.

The chain has TRBV9 and TRBJ1-1; 9 bases line up with TRBD1. CDR3 length equals 14 residues. The V gene's germline CDR1 is SGDLS and CDR2 YYNGEE. With 4 bases clipped from V and 6 bases from J, the junction kept 7 bases outside the gene matches. CDR3: CASSPTGGDPEAFF. The CDR3 DNA reads as TGTGCCAGCAGCCCAACAGGGGGCGACCCTGAAGCTTTCTTT.

The chain recombines TRBV4-1 with TRBJ2-6; D unresolved. The CDR3 runs to 19 residues. The germline V gene encodes CDR1 MGHRA and CDR2 YSYEKL. The ends were cut back, 0 bases at V and 0 bases at J, with 15 bases in the middle. The CDR3 DNA follows: TGCGCCAGCAGCCAAGATTTTTTAGCAGTAGTCTCTGGGGCCAACGTCCTGACTTTC. Translation gives CASSQDFLAVVSGANVLTF.

This clone was found once. This CDR3 reads CASSLWDRPNTEAFF. The CDR3 DNA follows: TGTGCCAGCAGCTTGTGGGACAGACCGAACACTGAAGCTTTCTTT. J is TRBJ1-1 and V is TRBV7-8; 7 positions match TRBD1. The CDR3 extends over 15 amino acids. Per germline, CDR1 SGHVS and CDR2 FQNEAQ. The ends lost 3 bases at V and 1 base at J; junction bases unmatched: 5.

This clone was counted once. The V gene is TRBV27, the J gene TRBJ2-3; the D is unclear. CDR3 length: 13 amino acids. Germline values: CDR1 MNHEY, CDR2 SMNVEV (reference sequence). Trimming shortened V by 3 bases and J by 6 bases, and 10 bases separated the two germline ends. CDR3 nucleotide sequence: TGTGCCAGCAGTTTTTGGCCTCCCGATACGCAGTATTTT. As protein: CASSFWPPDTQYF.

The chain couples TRBV18 to TRBJ2-3, with D perhaps matching TRBD2 (6 bases). Germline-derived CDR1 and CDR2 are KGHSH and LQKENI. Between the trimmed V and J ends, which lost 0 bases and 4 bases, there was a span of 20 bases. The length of the CDR3 is 18 residues. The DNA of the CDR3 is TGTGCCAGCTCACCACCGATAGCGGAGGTCCGGGAGTCAGATACGCAGTATTTT. It is translated as CASSPPIAEVRESDTQYF.

The V gene is TRBV24-1, the J gene TRBJ2-2, with 9 bases that match TRBD2. This CDR3 has 18 amino acids. After removal of 0 bases from V and 3 bases from J, the junction contained 7 bases not matched to a gene. Per germline, CDR1 KGHDR and CDR2 SFDVKD. CDR3 loop: CATSDLRGGRADTGELFF. CDR3 DNA sequence: TGTGCCACCAGTGATTTGCGGGGCGGGAGGGCCGACACCGGGGAGCTGTTTTTT.

J is TRBJ1-2 and V is TRBV6-1; no reliable D call. This CDR3 is 12 amino acids long. Deletions cut 3 bases from V and 5 bases from J, with 7 bases between. Looked up from germline, CDR1 is MNHNS and CDR2 is SASEGT. The CDR3 loop reads CASSDPDYGYTF. In DNA form, the CDR3 reads TGTGCCAGCAGTGATCCAGATTATGGCTACACCTTC.

The V gene is TRBV6-5, the J gene TRBJ1-1; D uncertain. V lost 6 bases and J lost 0, with 14 bases in between. This CDR3 region has 15 residues. In germline, CDR1 is MNHEY, CDR2 SVGAGI. The CDR3 reads CASSQTSTMNTEAFF. The CDR3 DNA reads TGTGCCAGCAGCCAAACTTCGACTATGAACACTGAAGCTTTCTTT.

This clone was counted a few times. The chain has TRBV3-1 (or the pseudogene TRBV3-2) and TRBJ2-7; no clear D gene. Between the trimmed V and J ends, which lost 1 base and 7 bases, there was a span of 17 bases. Per germline, CDR1 LGHDT and CDR2 YNNKEL (reference sequence). The CDR3 is 15 amino acids. This chain's CDR3 is CASSQASGALGEQYF. CDR3 nucleotide sequence: TGTGCCAGCAGCCAAGCGTCCGGAGCTTTAGGAGAGCAGTACTTC.

The rearrangement links TRBV30 to TRBJ2-1; 7 positions match TRBD2. The CDR3 consists of 18 residues. The germline CDR1 and CDR2 sequences are GTSNPN and SVGIG (reference sequence). The V segment lost 5 bases and the J segment 0 bases; nucleotides outside the gene matches: 16. DNA for the CDR3: TGTGCCTGGCGAAGTAGGGATAGCGGGCCTAGCTCCTACAATGAGCAGTTCTTC. Encoded protein: CAWRSRDSGPSSYNEQFF.

This sequence joins TRBV11-3 and TRBJ2-1, with TRBD2 matching 8 bases. In germline, CDR1 is SGHNT, CDR2 YENEEA. J lost 8 bases, V lost 2 bases, and 8 bases had no gene match. This CDR3 spans 15 amino acids. The CDR3 spells CASSLTSGSFDEQFF. CDR3 sequence (DNA): TGTGCCAGCAGCTTAACAAGCGGGAGCTTCGATGAGCAGTTCTTC.

Worth noting for this clone: The junction and the germline gene differ at one end; a read error may be behind it. The genes are TRBV28 and TRBJ1-2; weak D call: TRBD1 (6 bases). This CDR3 is built from 13 residues. Germline V gene sequence: CDR1 MDHEN, CDR2 SYDVKM. The CDR3 DNA is TGTGCCAGCAGTTTGCCAGGGGCTGACGGCTATACCTTC. Its protein is CASSLPGADGYTF.

The chain couples TRBV2 to TRBJ2-1; TRBD2 matches 14 bases. Trimming removed 1 base from V and 6 bases from J; junction bases left unmatched: 2. The CDR3 is 16 residues long. CDR1 SNHLY and CDR2 FYNNEI come from the germline V gene. The CDR3 loop reads CASSEVGLAGGNEQFF. For the CDR3, the DNA is TGTGCCAGCAGTGAAGTTGGACTAGCGGGAGGCAATGAGCAGTTCTTC.

The chain's CDR3 is CARSLYPGGPLDNEQFF. The CDR3 DNA reads as TGTGCCAGAAGCTTATACCCTGGGGGCCCGTTGGACAATGAGCAGTTCTTC. The chain recombines TRBV7-5 with TRBJ2-1; TRBD1, the table's D call, lacks a check against the DNA. TRBV7-5 is termed a pseudogene. The CDR3 consists of 17 residues.

This chain connects TRBV6-5 to TRBJ2-1, with TRBD2 matching over 8 bases. J lost 9 bases, V lost 7 bases, and 11 bases had no gene match. The CDR3 has 14 amino acids. Germline values: CDR1 MNHEY, CDR2 SVGAGI. CDR3 in DNA: TGTGCCAGCAAAGTCGGGAGGGGGAGGGGTGAGCAGTTCTTC. Amino acids: CASKVGRGRGEQFF.

V gene TRBV27 combines with J gene TRBJ2-7, with 8 bases identical to TRBD2. V was pared by 8 bases and J by 1 base, with 7 bases of the junction left unmatched. CDR3 length: 14 residues. Germline V gene lookup returns CDR1 MNHEY and CDR2 SMNVEV (reference sequence). As DNA, the CDR3 is TGTGCCAGCCGGGGGGCGGGAGGATCCTACGAGCAGTACTTC. This sequence encodes CASRGAGGSYEQYF.

The gene calls are TRBV5-1 and TRBJ1-1, with D tentatively TRBD1 (5 bases). CDR1 is SGHRS, CDR2 YFSETQ, per germline. Trimming took 2 bases from V and 2 from J, leaving 16 bases between them. The CDR3 is made up of 16 amino acids. CDR3 in amino acids: CASSFSTGDDNTEAFF. The DNA of the CDR3 is TGCGCCAGCAGCTTCAGCACAGGAGACGATAACACTGAAGCTTTCTTT.

The chain uses TRBV24-1 and TRBJ1-2; D not certain. The germline CDR1 and CDR2 sequences are KGHDR and SFDVKD. The CDR3 contains 14 residues. The V end was cut by 4 bases, the J end by 2 bases, with 10 bases between. The CDR3 coding sequence is TGTGCCACCAGTGACCCGGGGAGAAACTATGGCTACACCTTC. Its protein product is CATSDPGRNYGYTF.

The chain is built from TRBV6-1 and TRBJ2-1; 10 bases fit TRBD1. Losses at the gene ends were 2 bases for V and 6 bases for J; bases not matched to a gene: 4. The CDR3 extends over 15 amino acids. The V gene's germline CDR1 is MNHNS and CDR2 SASEGT. CDR3: CASSEYWTGGNEQFF. The DNA for the CDR3 is TGTGCCAGCAGTGAATATTGGACAGGGGGCAATGAGCAGTTCTTC.

In this sample, this clone turned up a few times. The genes are TRBV27 and TRBJ2-2, with D possibly TRBD2 on 5 matching bases. The germline V gene encodes CDR1 MNHEY and CDR2 SMNVEV (reference sequence). V was trimmed by 6 bases and J by 7 bases, leaving 6 bases between them. The CDR3 extends over 11 amino acids. As DNA, the CDR3 is TGTGCCAGCAGGGCGGGCGGGGAGCTGTTTTTT. Translating gives CASRAGGELFF.

The chain has TRBV4-1 and TRBJ1-1; unclear D gene. The CDR3 is 14 residues long. V dropped 3 bases and J dropped 3 bases, with 11 bases sitting between them. Germline V gene sequence: CDR1 MGHRA, CDR2 YSYEKL. The CDR3 bases are TGCGCCAGCAGCCAGCCGGTGTTGGACACTGAAGCTTTCTTT. Translating it yields CASSQPVLDTEAFF.

This chain links TRBV30 with TRBJ1-4; 7 nucleotides match TRBD1. The trim removed 0 bases at V and 8 bases at J, leaving 18 bases unmatched. The CDR3 contains 18 residues. The germline V gene has CDR1 GTSNPN and CDR2 SVGIG (reference sequence). CDR3 residues: CAWSVLRGQISLEEKLFF. CDR3 DNA: TGTGCCTGGAGTGTACTGCGGGGACAGATCTCCCTGGAGGAAAAACTGTTTTTT. Supplemented by reference TRBV30 and TRBJ1-4, the full variable domain reads SQTIHQWPATLVQPVGSPLSLECTVEGTSNPNLYWYRQAAGRGLQLLFYSVGIGQISSEVPQNLSASRPQDRQFILSSKKLLLSDSGFYLCAWSVLRGQISLEEKLFFGSGTQLSVL.